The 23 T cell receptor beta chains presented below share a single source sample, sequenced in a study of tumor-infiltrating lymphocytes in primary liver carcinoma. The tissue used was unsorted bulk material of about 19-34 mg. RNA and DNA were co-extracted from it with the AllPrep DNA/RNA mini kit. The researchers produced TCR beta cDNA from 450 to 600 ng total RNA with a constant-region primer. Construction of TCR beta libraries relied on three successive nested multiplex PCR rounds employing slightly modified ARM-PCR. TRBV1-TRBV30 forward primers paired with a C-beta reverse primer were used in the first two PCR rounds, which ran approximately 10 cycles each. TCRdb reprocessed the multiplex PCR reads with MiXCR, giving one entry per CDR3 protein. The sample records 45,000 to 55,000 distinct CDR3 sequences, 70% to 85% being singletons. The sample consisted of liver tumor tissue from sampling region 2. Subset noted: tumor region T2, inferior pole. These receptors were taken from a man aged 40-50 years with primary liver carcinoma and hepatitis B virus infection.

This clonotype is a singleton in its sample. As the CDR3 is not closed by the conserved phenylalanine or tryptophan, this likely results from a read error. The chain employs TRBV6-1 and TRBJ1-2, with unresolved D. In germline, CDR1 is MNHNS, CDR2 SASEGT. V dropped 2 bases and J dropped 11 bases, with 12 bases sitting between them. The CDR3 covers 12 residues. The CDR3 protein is CASSELGFGYTS. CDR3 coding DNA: TGTGCCAGCAGTGAACTTGGTTTTGGTTACACCTCC.

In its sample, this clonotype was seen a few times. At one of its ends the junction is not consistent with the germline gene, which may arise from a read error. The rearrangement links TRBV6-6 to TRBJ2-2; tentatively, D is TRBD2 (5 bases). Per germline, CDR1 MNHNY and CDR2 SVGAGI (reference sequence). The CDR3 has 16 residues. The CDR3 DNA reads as TGTGCCAGCAGTCCCGGGCCCACTTCTGACACCGGGGAGCTGCTTTTT. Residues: CASSPGPTSDTGELLF.

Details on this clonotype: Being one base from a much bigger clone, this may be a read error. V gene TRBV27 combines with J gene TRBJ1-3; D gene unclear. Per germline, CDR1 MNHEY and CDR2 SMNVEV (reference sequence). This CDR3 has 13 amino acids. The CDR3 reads CASSTRGGNAIYF. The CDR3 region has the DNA TGTGCCAGCAGTACGCGGGGTGGAAACGCCATATATTTT.

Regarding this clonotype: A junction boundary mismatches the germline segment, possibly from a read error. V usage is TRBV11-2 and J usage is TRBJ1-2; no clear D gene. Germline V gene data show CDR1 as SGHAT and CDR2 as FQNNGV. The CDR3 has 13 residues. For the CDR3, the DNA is TGTGCCAGCAGCTTAGAGAGGAAGTATGGCTACACATTC. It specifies CASSLERKYGYTF.

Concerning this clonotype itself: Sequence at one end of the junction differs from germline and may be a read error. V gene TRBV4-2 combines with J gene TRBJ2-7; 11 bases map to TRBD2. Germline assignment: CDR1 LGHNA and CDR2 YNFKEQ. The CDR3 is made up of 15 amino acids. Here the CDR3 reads CTSSQGTSGSYERYF. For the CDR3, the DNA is TGTACCAGCAGCCAAGGGACTAGCGGCTCCTACGAGCGGTACTTC.

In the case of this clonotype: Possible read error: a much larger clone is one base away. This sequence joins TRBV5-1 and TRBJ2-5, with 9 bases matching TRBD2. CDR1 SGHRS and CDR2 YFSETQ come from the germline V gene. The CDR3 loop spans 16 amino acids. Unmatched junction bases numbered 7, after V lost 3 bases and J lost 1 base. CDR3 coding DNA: TGCGCCAGCAGCTCAGGGACTAGCAGGGTCCAAGAGACCCAGTACTTC. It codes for CASSSGTSRVQETQYF.

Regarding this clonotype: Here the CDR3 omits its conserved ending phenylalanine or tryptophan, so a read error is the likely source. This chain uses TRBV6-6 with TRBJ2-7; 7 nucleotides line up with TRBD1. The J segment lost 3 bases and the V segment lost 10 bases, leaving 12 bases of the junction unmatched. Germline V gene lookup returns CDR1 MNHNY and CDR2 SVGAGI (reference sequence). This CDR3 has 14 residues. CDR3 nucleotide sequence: TGTGCCAACAAAATGACGGGACAGAGCTACGAGCAGTACTTA. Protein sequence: CANKMTGQSYEQYL.

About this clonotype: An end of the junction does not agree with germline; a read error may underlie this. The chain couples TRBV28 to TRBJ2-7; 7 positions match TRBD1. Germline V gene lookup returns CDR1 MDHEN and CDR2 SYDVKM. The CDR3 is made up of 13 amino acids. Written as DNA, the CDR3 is TGTGCCAGGAAGCTAACAGGGGCCTATGAGCAGTACTTC. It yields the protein CARKLTGAYEQYF.

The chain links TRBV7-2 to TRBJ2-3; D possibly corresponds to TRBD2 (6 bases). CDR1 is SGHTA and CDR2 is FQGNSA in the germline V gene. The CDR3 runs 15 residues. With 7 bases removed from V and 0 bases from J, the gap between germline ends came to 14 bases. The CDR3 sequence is CASTFTGTSTDTQYF. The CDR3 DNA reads TGTGCCAGCACCTTTACCGGGACTAGCACAGATACGCAGTATTTT.

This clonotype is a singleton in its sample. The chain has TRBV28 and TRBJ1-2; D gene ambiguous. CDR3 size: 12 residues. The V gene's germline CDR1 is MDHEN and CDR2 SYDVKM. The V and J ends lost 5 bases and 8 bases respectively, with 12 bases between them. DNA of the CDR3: TGTGCCAGCAGTAGCTACGGGCACGGCTACACCTTC. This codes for CASSSYGHGYTF.

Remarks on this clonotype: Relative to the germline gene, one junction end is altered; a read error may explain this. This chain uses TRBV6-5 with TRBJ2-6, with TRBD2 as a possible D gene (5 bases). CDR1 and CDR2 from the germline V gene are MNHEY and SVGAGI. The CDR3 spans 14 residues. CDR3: CTSGGSSGANVLTF. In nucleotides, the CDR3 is TGTACCAGCGGAGGTAGCTCTGGAGCCAACGTCCTGACTTTC.

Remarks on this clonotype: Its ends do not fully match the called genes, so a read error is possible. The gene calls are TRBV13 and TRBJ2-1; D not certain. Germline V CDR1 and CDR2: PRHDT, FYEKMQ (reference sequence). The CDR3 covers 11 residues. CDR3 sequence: CASNLNNKQFF. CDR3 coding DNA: TGTGCCAGCAACCTCAACAATAAGCAGTTCTTC.

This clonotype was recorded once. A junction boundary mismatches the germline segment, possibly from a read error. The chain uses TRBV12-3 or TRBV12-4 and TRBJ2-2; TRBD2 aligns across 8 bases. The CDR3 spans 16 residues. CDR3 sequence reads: CARSPSGSEVTGDLFF. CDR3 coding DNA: TGTGCCAGGAGCCCCAGCGGGAGCGAAGTCACCGGGGATCTGTTTTTT.

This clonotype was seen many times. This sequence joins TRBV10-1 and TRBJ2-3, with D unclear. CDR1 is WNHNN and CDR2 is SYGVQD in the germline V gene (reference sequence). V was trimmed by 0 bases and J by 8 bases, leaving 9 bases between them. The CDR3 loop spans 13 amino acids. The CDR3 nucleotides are TGCGCCAGCAGTGAGTCGATAGCCGGTACGCAGTATTTT. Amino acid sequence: CASSESIAGTQYF.

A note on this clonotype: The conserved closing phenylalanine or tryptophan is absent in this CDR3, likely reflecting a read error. The CDR3 loop is CASSFDLGGRAAEAFS. CDR3 coding DNA: TGTGCGAGCAGCTTCGATTTGGGCGGAAGAGCCGCTGAAGCTTTCTCT. This chain joins TRBV11-2 and TRBJ1-1; the D is unclear. The CDR3 loop spans 16 amino acids. In germline, CDR1 is SGHAT, CDR2 FQNNGV.

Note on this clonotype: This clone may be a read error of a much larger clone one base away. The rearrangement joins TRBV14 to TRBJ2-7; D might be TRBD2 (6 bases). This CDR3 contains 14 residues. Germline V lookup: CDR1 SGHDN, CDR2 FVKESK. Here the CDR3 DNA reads TGTGCCAGCAGCCTTCGGAGCGGGTCCTACGGGCAGTACTTC. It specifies CASSLRSGSYGQYF.

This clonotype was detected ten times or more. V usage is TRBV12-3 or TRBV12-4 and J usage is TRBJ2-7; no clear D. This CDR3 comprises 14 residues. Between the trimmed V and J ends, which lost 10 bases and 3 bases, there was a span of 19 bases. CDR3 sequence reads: CAILQSGRRYEQYF. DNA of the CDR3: TGTGCCATCCTCCAGAGTGGTCGGCGCTACGAGCAGTACTTC.

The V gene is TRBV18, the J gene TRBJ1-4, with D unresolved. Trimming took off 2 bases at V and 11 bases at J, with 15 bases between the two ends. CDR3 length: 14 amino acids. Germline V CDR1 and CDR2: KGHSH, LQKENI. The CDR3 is CASSPGSKAGKLFF. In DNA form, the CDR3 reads TGTGCCAGCTCACCAGGGTCCAAGGCTGGGAAACTGTTTTTT.

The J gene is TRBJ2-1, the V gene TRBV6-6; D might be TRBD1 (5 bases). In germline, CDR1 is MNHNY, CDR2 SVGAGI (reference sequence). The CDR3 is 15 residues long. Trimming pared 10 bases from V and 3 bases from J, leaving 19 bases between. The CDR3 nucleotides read TGTGCCACCACCCTACCCCTGGACAACTACAATGAGCAGTTCTTC. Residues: CATTLPLDNYNEQFF.

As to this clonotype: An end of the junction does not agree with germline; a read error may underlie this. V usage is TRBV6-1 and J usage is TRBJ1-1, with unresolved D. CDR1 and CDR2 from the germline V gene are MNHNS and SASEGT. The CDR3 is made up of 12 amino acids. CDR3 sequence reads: CTSSEQNTEASF. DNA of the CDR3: TGTACCAGCAGTGAACAGAACACTGAGGCTTCCTTT.

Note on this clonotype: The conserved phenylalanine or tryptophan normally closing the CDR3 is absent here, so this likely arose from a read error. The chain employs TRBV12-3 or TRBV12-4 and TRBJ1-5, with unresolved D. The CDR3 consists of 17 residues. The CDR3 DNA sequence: TGTGCCAGCTGCCTACTGATGGTCGGGATAAGCAATCAGGCCCAGCATTAT. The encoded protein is CASCLLMVGISNQAQHY.

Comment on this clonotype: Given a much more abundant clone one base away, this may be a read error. The CDR3 region has the DNA TGCGCCAGCAGCCCTGGGACACCCTCCTACGAGCAGAACTTC. It specifies CASSPGTPSYEQNF. The V gene is TRBV5-1, the J gene TRBJ2-7, with D tentatively TRBD1 (6 bases). The CDR3 covers 14 residues. Germline lookup yields CDR1 SGHRS and CDR2 YFSETQ.

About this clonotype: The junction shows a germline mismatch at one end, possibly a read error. In DNA form, the CDR3 reads TGTACCAGCTGCCTACTGATGGTCGGGATAAGCAATCAGTCCCAGCATTTT. As protein: CTSCLLMVGISNQSQHF. This chain connects TRBV12-3 or TRBV12-4 to TRBJ1-5; D gene uncertain. The CDR3 spans 17 residues.